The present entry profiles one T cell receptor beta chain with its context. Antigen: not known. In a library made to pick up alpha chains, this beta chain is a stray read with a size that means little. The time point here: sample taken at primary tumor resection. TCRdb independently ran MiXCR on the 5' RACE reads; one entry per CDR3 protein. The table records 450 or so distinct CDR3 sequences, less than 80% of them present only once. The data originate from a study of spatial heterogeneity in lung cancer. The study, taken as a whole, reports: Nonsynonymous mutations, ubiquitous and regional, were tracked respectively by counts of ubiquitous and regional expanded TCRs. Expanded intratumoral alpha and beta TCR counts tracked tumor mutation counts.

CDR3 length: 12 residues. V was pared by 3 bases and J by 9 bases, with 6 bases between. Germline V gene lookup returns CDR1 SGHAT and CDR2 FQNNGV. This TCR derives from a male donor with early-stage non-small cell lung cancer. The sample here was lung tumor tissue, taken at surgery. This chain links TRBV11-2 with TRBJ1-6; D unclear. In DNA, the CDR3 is TGTGCCAGCAGCTTCCAGACTTCACCCCTCCACTTT. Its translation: CASSFQTSPLHF.